The rows below give T cell receptor beta chains drawn from one sample of a study of blood T cell repertoires in COVID-19. Here immunoSEQ multiplex PCR was the method, and the copy in TCRdb shows in-frame clones only, minus some. In the table there are approximately 140,000 clones, about 88% of which are singletons. The specimen was peripheral blood. These receptors were taken from a woman of 80 years or more with acute or convalescent COVID-19. Both conserved end residues are part of each CDR3. Fields, in order: J gene, V gene, clone size, D gene, CDR3 protein, CDR3 DNA. The D gene is left open where the match is weak. Not every row has a clone size; where given, it reads once, few, many or a size class.

J: TRBJ1-1
V: TRBV6-5
size: once
D: -
CDR3: CASSYSARGGTEAFF
DNA: TGTGCCAGCAGTTACTCGGCCCGAGGGGGCACTGAAGCTTTCTTT

J: TRBJ2-4
V: TRBV27
size: -
D: TRBD2
CDR3: CASRVSGRTKNIQYF
DNA: TGTGCCAGCAGGGTTAGCGGGCGGACCAAAAACATTCAGTACTTC

J: TRBJ2-7
V: TRBV10-1
size: -
D: -
CDR3: CASSGNRYSAVSYEQYF
DNA: TGCGCCAGCAGTGGAAACCGGTACAGTGCCGTCTCCTACGAGCAGTACTTC

J: TRBJ1-1
V: TRBV25-1
size: -
D: TRBD1
CDR3: CASSGSGGANTEAFF
DNA: TGTGCCAGCAGTGGGTCAGGGGGCGCGAACACTGAAGCTTTCTTT

J: TRBJ1-2
V: TRBV3-1/TRBV3-2
size: -
D: TRBD1
CDR3: CASSQDDRGYGYTF
DNA: TGTGCCAGCAGCCAGGACGACAGGGGCTATGGCTACACCTTC

J: TRBJ1-2
V: TRBV29-1
size: -
D: TRBD1
CDR3: CSVDKDRGIWGYTF
DNA: TGCAGCGTTGATAAGGACAGGGGTATATGGGGCTACACCTTC

J: TRBJ1-2
V: TRBV18
size: -
D: TRBD1
CDR3: CASSPSGTANYGYTF
DNA: TGTGCCAGCTCACCGTCGGGGACAGCGAACTATGGCTACACCTTC

J: TRBJ1-5
V: TRBV27
size: -
D: -
CDR3: CASSLESVRRGQPQHF
DNA: TGTGCCAGCAGTTTAGAGTCTGTGAGGAGGGGTCAGCCCCAGCATTTT

J: TRBJ2-3
V: TRBV21-1
size: -
D: -
CDR3: CASSKAGESPTDTQYF
DNA: TGTGCCAGCAGCAAAGCCGGGGAATCTCCCACAGATACGCAGTATTTT

J: TRBJ1-5
V: TRBV12-5
size: -
D: -
CDR3: CASGSTENQPQHF
DNA: TGTGCTAGTGGTTCAACAGAAAATCAGCCCCAGCATTTT

J: TRBJ1-2
V: TRBV19
size: -
D: TRBD1
CDR3: CASSTPGQVSGYTF
DNA: TGTGCCAGTAGTACACCGGGACAGGTCAGTGGCTACACCTTC

J: TRBJ2-2
V: TRBV30
size: -
D: TRBD2
CDR3: CAWRWRGTNTGELFF
DNA: TGTGCCTGGAGGTGGCGGGGGACGAACACCGGGGAGCTGTTTTTT

J: TRBJ2-7
V: TRBV30
size: -
D: TRBD1
CDR3: CAWSARETGGGYEQYF
DNA: TGTGCCTGGAGTGCGAGAGAGACAGGGGGTGGTTACGAGCAGTACTTC

J: TRBJ2-7
V: TRBV5-1
size: -
D: -
CDR3: CASSLIMTQEQYF
DNA: TGCGCCAGCAGCTTAATTATGACTCAGGAGCAGTACTTC

J: TRBJ1-4
V: TRBV11-2
size: -
D: TRBD1
CDR3: CASSMGQDATNEKLFF
DNA: TGTGCCAGCAGCATGGGACAGGATGCAACTAATGAAAAACTGTTTTTT

J: TRBJ2-3
V: TRBV19
size: -
D: TRBD2
CDR3: CASKGGGLAGRDTQYF
DNA: TGTGCCAGTAAAGGAGGCGGGCTAGCGGGACGAGATACGCAGTATTTT

J: TRBJ2-7
V: TRBV5-1
size: few
D: -
CDR3: CASSLQGNSNYEQYF
DNA: TGCGCCAGCAGCCTACAGGGTAACTCAAACTACGAGCAGTACTTC

J: TRBJ2-6
V: TRBV19
size: -
D: TRBD1
CDR3: CASSRGQVSGANVLTF
DNA: TGTGCCAGTAGTAGGGGACAGGTCTCTGGGGCCAACGTCCTGACTTTC

J: TRBJ2-5
V: TRBV7-9
size: -
D: -
CDR3: CASSLTGDQETQYF
DNA: TGTGCCAGCAGCTTGACAGGAGACCAAGAGACCCAGTACTTC

J: TRBJ2-3
V: TRBV7-6
size: -
D: TRBD2
CDR3: CASSLGGGSLPDTQYF
DNA: TGTGCCAGCAGCTTAGGGGGCGGGAGCTTGCCAGATACGCAGTATTTT

J: TRBJ1-2
V: TRBV25-1
size: few
D: -
CDR3: CASSDPGWEGDGYTF
DNA: TGTGCCAGCAGCGATCCGGGGTGGGAGGGAGATGGCTACACCTTC

J: TRBJ2-1
V: TRBV30
size: -
D: TRBD2
CDR3: CAWTSGYNEQFF
DNA: TGTGCCTGGACTAGCGGATACAATGAGCAGTTCTTC

J: TRBJ1-5
V: TRBV7-9
size: -
D: TRBD1
CDR3: CASSFEDLGQGEQPQHF
DNA: TGTGCCAGCAGCTTCGAGGATCTCGGACAGGGGGAGCAGCCCCAGCATTTT

J: TRBJ1-3
V: TRBV5-1
size: -
D: -
CDR3: CASRTYSGNTIYF
DNA: TGCGCCAGCAGAACATACTCTGGAAACACCATATATTTT

J: TRBJ1-5
V: TRBV7-2
size: few
D: TRBD1
CDR3: CASSPRQGNGNQPQHF
DNA: TGTGCCAGCAGCCCCAGACAGGGAAATGGCAATCAGCCCCAGCATTTT

J: TRBJ2-7
V: TRBV11-2
size: -
D: -
CDR3: CASSPGLLRYEQYF
DNA: TGTGCCAGCAGCCCGGGACTTCTTAGGTACGAGCAGTACTTC

J: TRBJ1-5
V: TRBV18
size: -
D: -
CDR3: CASSPLPGTKSNQPQHF
DNA: TGTGCCAGCTCACCATTACCCGGGACAAAAAGCAATCAGCCCCAGCATTTT

J: TRBJ1-3
V: TRBV11-3
size: -
D: -
CDR3: CASSADRRLSGNTIYF
DNA: TGTGCCAGCAGCGCCGACAGGCGACTCTCTGGAAACACCATATATTTT

J: TRBJ1-2
V: TRBV19
size: -
D: -
CDR3: CASSNRNYYGYTF
DNA: TGTGCCAGTAGTAACAGGAACTACTATGGCTACACCTTC

J: TRBJ2-7
V: TRBV5-4
size: few
D: TRBD2
CDR3: CASSLFGGRANEQYF
DNA: TGTGCCAGCAGCTTGTTCGGCGGGAGGGCCAACGAGCAGTACTTC

J: TRBJ2-1
V: TRBV12-5
size: -
D: -
CDR3: CASGLVKGTGVGQSYNEQFF
DNA: TGTGCTAGTGGTTTGGTAAAGGGGACCGGTGTGGGACAATCCTACAATGAGCAGTTCTTC

J: TRBJ2-7
V: TRBV4-1
size: few
D: TRBD1
CDR3: CASSRDRHYYEQYF
DNA: TGCGCCAGCAGCCGGGACAGACACTACTACGAGCAGTACTTC

J: TRBJ1-2
V: TRBV7-9
size: -
D: -
CDR3: CASSLTVSGNYGYTF
DNA: TGTGCCAGCAGCTTAACGGTCTCGGGAAACTATGGCTACACCTTC

J: TRBJ1-5
V: TRBV12-5
size: many
D: -
CDR3: CASGSTSLPAGRNQPQHF
DNA: TGTGCTAGTGGTTCCACTTCGCTACCGGCAGGGCGCAATCAGCCCCAGCATTTT

J: TRBJ1-3
V: TRBV19
size: once
D: -
CDR3: CASSITDFGNTIYF
DNA: TGTGCCAGTAGTATAACTGATTTTGGAAACACCATATATTTT

J: TRBJ1-2
V: TRBV5-6
size: -
D: TRBD1
CDR3: CASSSLGTGVFYGYTF
DNA: TGTGCCAGCAGCTCCCTGGGGACAGGGGTCTTCTATGGCTACACCTTC

J: TRBJ2-2
V: TRBV7-9
size: -
D: TRBD2
CDR3: CASSSLTSGSLAGELFF
DNA: TGTGCCAGCAGCTCCTTGACTAGCGGGAGTTTAGCCGGGGAGCTGTTTTTT

J: TRBJ2-3
V: TRBV30
size: -
D: TRBD1
CDR3: CAWSAPTTGPRQYF
DNA: TGTGCCTGGAGTGCCCCCACGACAGGGCCAAGGCAGTATTTT

J: TRBJ1-2
V: TRBV20-1
size: -
D: TRBD1
CDR3: CSASPQGEHGYTF
DNA: TGCAGTGCTAGTCCACAGGGGGAACATGGCTACACCTTC

J: TRBJ2-1
V: TRBV10-3
size: -
D: -
CDR3: CAISEGSSSSNEQFF
DNA: TGTGCCATCAGTGAGGGATCTAGTTCCTCCAATGAGCAGTTCTTC

J: TRBJ1-6
V: TRBV7-7
size: -
D: -
CDR3: CASSLDPTGTISPLHF
DNA: TGTGCCAGCAGCTTGGATCCTACAGGTACGATTTCACCCCTCCACTTT

J: TRBJ1-6
V: TRBV9
size: few
D: -
CDR3: CASSVMGHTNSPLHF
DNA: TGTGCCAGCAGCGTCATGGGACACACTAATTCACCCCTCCACTTT

J: TRBJ1-1
V: TRBV7-2
size: few
D: TRBD1
CDR3: CASSLTGGVNTEAFF
DNA: TGTGCCAGCAGCTTAACAGGGGGCGTCAACACTGAAGCTTTCTTT

J: TRBJ1-5
V: TRBV19
size: -
D: -
CDR3: CATRSGRAGTYNQPQHF
DNA: TGTGCCACCAGATCAGGGAGGGCCGGGACTTACAATCAGCCCCAGCATTTT